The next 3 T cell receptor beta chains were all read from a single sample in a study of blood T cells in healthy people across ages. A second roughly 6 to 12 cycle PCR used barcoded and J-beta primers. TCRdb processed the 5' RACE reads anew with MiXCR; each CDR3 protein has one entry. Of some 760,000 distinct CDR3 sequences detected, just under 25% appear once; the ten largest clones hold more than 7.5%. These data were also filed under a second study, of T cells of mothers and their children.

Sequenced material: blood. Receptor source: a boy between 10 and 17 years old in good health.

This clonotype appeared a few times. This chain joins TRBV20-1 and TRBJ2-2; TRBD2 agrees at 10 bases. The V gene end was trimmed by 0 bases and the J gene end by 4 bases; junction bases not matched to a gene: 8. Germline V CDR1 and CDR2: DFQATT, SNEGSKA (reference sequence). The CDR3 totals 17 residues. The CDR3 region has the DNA TGCAGTGCTAGAGATCTGCTAGCGGGGGTTGGCACCGGGGAGCTGTTTTTT. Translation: CSARDLLAGVGTGELFF.

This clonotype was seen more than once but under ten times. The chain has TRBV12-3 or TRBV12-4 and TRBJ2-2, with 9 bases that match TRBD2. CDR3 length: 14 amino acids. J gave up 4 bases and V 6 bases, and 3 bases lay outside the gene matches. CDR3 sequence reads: CASRGLASTGELFF. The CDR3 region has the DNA TGTGCCAGCAGAGGACTAGCGAGCACCGGGGAGCTGTTTTTT.

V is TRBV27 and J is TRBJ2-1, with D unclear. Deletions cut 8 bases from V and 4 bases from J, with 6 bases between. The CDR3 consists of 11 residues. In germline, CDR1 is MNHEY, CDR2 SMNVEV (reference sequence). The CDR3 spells CASAKYNEQFF. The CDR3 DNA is TGTGCCAGCGCGAAGTACAATGAGCAGTTCTTC.